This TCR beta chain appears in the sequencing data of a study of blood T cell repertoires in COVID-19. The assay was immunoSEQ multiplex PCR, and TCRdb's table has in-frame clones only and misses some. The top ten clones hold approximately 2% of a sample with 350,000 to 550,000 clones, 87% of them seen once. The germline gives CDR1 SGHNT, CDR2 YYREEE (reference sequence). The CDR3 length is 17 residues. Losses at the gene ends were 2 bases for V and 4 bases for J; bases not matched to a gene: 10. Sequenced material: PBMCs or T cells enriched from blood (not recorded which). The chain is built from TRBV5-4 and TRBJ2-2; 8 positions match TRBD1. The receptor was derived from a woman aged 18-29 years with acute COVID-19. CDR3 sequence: CASSFHSGGRGTGELFF. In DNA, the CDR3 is TGTGCCAGCAGCTTCCACTCAGGGGGCCGGGGCACCGGGGAGCTGTTTTTT.